This T cell receptor (beta chain) derives from a study of breast tumors, draining lymph nodes, adjacent tissues. General study points: Tumor T cell lymph node origin was a supported hypothesis, not proven. Luminal-like breast cancer showed significantly higher tumor–nontumor repertoire similarity than basal-like. Tumor repertoires ranked between lymph nodes and nontumor tissue in diversity, with V and J gene preferences. The data were judged consistent with most tumor T cells coming from lymph node and expanding in tumor.

Trimming pared 0 bases from V and 3 bases from J, leaving 15 bases between. Germline CDR1 reads KGHSH; CDR2 reads LQKENI. The CDR3 sequence is 16 residues long. In this sample, this clonotype turned up a few times. Its specificity is unknown. TCRdb reprocessed the multiplex PCR reads via MiXCR and lists one record per CDR3 protein. The data show about 230,000 distinct CDR3 sequences, roughly 30% seen once. Samples came from axillary lymph nodes draining the breast cancer. The sequenced material came from axillary lymph node tissue. The chain joins TRBV18 to TRBJ2-7; possible D gene TRBD1, 6 bases. This clonotype was sampled from a female donor with breast cancer. Some clones in this sample may be carry-over from other donors' samples. Here the CDR3 DNA reads TGTGCCAGCTCACCACCGACCAGGGGAACCGGCTACGAGCAGTACTTC. Protein: CASSPPTRGTGYEQYF.